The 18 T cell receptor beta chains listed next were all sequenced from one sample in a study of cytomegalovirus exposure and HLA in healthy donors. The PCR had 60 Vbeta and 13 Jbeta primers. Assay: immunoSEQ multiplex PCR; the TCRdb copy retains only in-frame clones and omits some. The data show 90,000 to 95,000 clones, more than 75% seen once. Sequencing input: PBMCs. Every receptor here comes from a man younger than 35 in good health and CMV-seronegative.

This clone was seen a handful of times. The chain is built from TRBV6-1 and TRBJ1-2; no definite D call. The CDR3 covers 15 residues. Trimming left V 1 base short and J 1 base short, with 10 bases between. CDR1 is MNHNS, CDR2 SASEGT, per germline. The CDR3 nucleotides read TGTGCCAGCAGTGAAGATCCTAGTGTTAACTATGGCTACACCTTC. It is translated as CASSEDPSVNYGYTF.

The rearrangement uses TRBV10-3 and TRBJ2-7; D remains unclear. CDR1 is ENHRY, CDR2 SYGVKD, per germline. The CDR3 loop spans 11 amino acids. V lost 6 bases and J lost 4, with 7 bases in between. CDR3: CAISGAYEQYF. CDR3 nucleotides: TGTGCCATCAGCGGAGCATACGAGCAGTACTTC.

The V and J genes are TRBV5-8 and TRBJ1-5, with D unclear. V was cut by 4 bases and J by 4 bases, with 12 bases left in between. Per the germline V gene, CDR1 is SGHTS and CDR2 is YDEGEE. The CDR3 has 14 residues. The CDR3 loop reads CASSVRPKNQPQHF. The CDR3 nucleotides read TGTGCCAGCAGCGTCAGGCCAAAAAATCAGCCCCAGCATTTT.

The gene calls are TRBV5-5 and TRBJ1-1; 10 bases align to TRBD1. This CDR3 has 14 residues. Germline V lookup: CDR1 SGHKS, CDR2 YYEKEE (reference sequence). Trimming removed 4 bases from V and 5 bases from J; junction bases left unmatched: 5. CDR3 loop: CASSGTGVMTEAFF. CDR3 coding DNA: TGTGCCAGCAGCGGGACAGGGGTGATGACTGAAGCTTTCTTT.

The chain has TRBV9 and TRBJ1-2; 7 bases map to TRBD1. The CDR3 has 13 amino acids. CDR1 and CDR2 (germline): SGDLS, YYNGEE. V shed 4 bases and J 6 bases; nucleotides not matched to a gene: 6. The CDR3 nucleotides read TGTGCCAGCAGCATACGACAGGGTGATGGCTACACCTTC. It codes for CASSIRQGDGYTF.

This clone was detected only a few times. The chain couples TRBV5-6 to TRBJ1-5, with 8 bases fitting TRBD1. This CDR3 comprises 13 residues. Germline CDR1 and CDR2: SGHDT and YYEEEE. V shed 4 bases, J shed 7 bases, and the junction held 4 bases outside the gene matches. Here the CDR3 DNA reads TGTGCCAGCAGCCCGACAGGGGAGCAGCCCCAGCATTTT. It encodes CASSPTGEQPQHF. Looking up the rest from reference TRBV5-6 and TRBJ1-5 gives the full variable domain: DAGVTQSPTHLIKTRGQQVTLRCSPKSGHDTVSWYQQALGQGPQFIFQYYEEEERQRGNFPDRFSGHQFPNYSSELNVNALLLGDSALYLCASSPTGEQPQHFGDGTRLSIL.

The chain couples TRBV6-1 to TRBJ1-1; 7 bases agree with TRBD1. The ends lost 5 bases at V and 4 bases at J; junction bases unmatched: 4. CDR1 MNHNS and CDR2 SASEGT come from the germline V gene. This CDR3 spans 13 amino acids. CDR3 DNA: TGTGCCAGCAGTACAGGGGAGTTCACTGAAGCTTTCTTT. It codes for CASSTGEFTEAFF.

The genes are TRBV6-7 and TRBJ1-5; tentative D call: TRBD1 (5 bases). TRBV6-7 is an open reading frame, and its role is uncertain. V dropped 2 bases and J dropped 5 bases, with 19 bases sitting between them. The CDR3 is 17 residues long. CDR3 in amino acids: CASSYEGTGVLDQPQHF. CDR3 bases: TGTGCCAGCAGTTACGAGGGGACGGGGGTCCTCGATCAGCCCCAGCATTTT.

The CDR3 DNA sequence: TGTGCCGGGGTAGCGGGGGGGTTTGAGACCCAGTACTTC. Encoded protein: CAGVAGGFETQYF. The chain couples TRBV7-8 to TRBJ2-5; 11 nucleotides match TRBD2. This CDR3 contains 13 residues. J gave up 5 bases and V 11 bases, and 7 bases lay outside the gene matches. Per germline, CDR1 SGHVS and CDR2 FQNEAQ. Filled out from reference TRBV7-8 and TRBJ2-5, the complete variable domain reads GAGVSQSPRYKVAKRGQDVALRCDPISGHVSLFWYQQALGQGPEFLTYFQNEAQLDKSGLPSDRFFAERPEGSVSTLKIQRTQQEDSAVYLCAGVAGGFETQYFGPGTRLLVL.

The CDR3 DNA sequence: TGTGCCAGCAGCAACAGGGCACGCACAGATACGCAGTATTTT. Amino acid sequence: CASSNRARTDTQYF. The chain combines TRBV2 with TRBJ2-3; tentatively, D is TRBD1 (6 bases). This CDR3 is built from 14 residues. Germline V gene data show CDR1 as SNHLY and CDR2 as FYNNEI. The V end was cut by 6 bases, the J end by 1 base, with 11 bases between.

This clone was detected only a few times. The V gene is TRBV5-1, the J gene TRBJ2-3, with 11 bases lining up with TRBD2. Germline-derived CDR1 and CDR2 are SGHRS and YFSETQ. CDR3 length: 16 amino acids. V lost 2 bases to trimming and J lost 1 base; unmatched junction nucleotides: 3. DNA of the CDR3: TGCGCCAGCAGCTTCGATAGCGGGGGGGGCACAGATACGCAGTATTTT. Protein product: CASSFDSGGGTDTQYF.

This chain's CDR3 is CASSVAGTGGEKLFF. Written as DNA, the CDR3 is TGTGCCAGCAGCGTAGCAGGGACAGGGGGCGAAAAACTGTTTTTT. This sequence joins TRBV9 and TRBJ1-4, with 12 bases lining up with TRBD1. The CDR3 length is 15 residues. The V segment lost 0 bases and the J segment 8 bases; nucleotides outside the gene matches: 2. Germline CDR1 is SGDLS and CDR2 is YYNGEE.

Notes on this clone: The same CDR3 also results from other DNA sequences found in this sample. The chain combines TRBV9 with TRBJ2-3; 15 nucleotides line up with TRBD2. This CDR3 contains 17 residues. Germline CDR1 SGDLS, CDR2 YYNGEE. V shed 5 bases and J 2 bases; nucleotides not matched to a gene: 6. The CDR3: CASSSGTSGGNTDTQYF. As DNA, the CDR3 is TGTGCCAGCAGTTCCGGGACTAGCGGGGGGAACACAGATACGCAGTATTTT.

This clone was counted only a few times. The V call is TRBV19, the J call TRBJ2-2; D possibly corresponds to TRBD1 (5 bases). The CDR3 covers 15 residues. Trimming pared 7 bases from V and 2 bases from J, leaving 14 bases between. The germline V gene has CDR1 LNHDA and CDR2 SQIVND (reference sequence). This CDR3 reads CASNRQPSNTGELFF. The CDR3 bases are TGTGCCAGTAATAGACAGCCGTCTAACACCGGGGAGCTGTTTTTT.

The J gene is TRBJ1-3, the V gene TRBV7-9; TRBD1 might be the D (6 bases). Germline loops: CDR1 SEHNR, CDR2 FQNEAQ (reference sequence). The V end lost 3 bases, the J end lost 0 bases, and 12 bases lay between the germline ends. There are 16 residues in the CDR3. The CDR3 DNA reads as TGTGCCAGCAGCTTCTGGACAGACTCCTCTGGAAACACCATATATTTT. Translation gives CASSFWTDSSGNTIYF.

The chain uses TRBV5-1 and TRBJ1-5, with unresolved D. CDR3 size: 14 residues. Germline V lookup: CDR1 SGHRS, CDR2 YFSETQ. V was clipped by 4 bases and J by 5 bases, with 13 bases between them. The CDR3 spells CASSLDGSYQPQHF. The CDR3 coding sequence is TGCGCCAGCAGCCTCGACGGGTCCTATCAGCCCCAGCATTTT.

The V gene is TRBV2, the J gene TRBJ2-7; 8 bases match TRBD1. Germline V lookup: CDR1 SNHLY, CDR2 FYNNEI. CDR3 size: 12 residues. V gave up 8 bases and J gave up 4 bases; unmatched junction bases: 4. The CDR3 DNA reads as TGTGCCAGCGGGGACAGGACTTACGAGCAGTACTTC. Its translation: CASGDRTYEQYF.

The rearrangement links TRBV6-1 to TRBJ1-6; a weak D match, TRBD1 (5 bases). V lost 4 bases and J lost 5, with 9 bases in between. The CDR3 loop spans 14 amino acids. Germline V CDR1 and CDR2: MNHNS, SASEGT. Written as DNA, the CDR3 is TGTGCCAGCAGTGCAGGGTTGCATAATTCACCCCTCCACTTT. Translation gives CASSAGLHNSPLHF.